This is a list of T cell receptor beta chains from one sample in a study of identical twins. TCRdb itself ran the 5' RACE reads through MiXCR, one entry per CDR3 protein. The sample gives approximately 680,000 distinct CDR3 sequences, 7.1% of which show up once; over 1.5% is in the top ten. These data also featured in a second study, about yellow fever vaccine responses in identical twins.

Sample: PBMCs. The receptors derive from a woman aged 18-29 years in good health. CDR3s include the opening cysteine and the closing phenylalanine or tryptophan. Each record gives: CDR3 length, V gene, CDR3 protein.

14,TRBV7-2,CASSFDGKPYEQYF
12,TRBV11-2,CASSPRQGRAFF
15,TRBV10-3,CAISGGRSSTDTQYF
14,TRBV7-3,CAGSLKAGYNEQFF
16,TRBV24-1,CATSDPFAGPTDTQYF
15,TRBV27,CASASWGADNEKLFF
14,TRBV18,CASSPPTAQETQYF
17,TRBV4-2,CASSLTETSGAGDIQYF
16,TRBV4-1,CASSQVAGGSWGEQFF
15,TRBV20-1,CSASDPRKGYNEQFF
17,TRBV4-2,CASSQVRERGASYEQYF
13,TRBV5-1,CASSLDIGEKLFF
14,TRBV24-1,CATSGGGAYNEQFF
15,TRBV28,CASSKREGRSGEQFF
15,TRBV12-3/TRBV12-4,CASSSRQGYTDTQYF
15,TRBV5-6,CASSQMAKSGLEQYF
15,TRBV12-3/TRBV12-4,CASSPRRATYNEQFF
17,TRBV4-1,CASSHGLAKSSYNEQFF
16,TRBV24-1,CATSDFRDTFTGELFF
14,TRBV14,CASSQGLGWTEAFF
18,TRBV15,CATSRGYEGQGNTGELFF
13,TRBV19,CASSMVGRTEAFF
12,TRBV9,CASSGPHDEQYF
12,TRBV7-9,CASSSHTTIQYF
15,TRBV7-9,CASSTSSGRFNEQFF
15,TRBV5-5,CASSKGLAGTYEQYF
14,TRBV29-1,CSVEGRGRGYGYTF
13,TRBV5-1,CASSLEGRGPQYF
18,TRBV29-1,CSVTKGTSVTIESYEQYF
13,TRBV10-3,CAISSSGSYEQYF
11,TRBV29-1,CSVATKIEQYF
13,TRBV5-1,CASSPLGQETQYF
15,TRBV6-5,CASSYSSPGNSPLHF
15,TRBV12-3/TRBV12-4,CASSLGALKNEKLFF
13,TRBV20-1,CSAGRQGNQPQHF
15,TRBV7-2,CASSLKAGDTDTQYF
15,TRBV28,CASTISGRAVDEQYF
15,TRBV12-3/TRBV12-4,CASSDDSYSNQPQHF
12,TRBV20-1,CSANRGADTQYF
16,TRBV12-3/TRBV12-4,CASRDPRTSGIGEQYF
14,TRBV3-1,CASSQEVLGYEQYF
13,TRBV6-1,CASSRTVQETQYF
15,TRBV7-9,CASSPMRLAVTEQYF
13,TRBV5-1,CASRFSGEETQYF
12,TRBV28,CASRGSGTLAYF
13,TRBV29-1,CSVEELRGGELFF
15,TRBV6-5,CASSYSQAPSYGYTF
16,TRBV5-1,CASSLVGGSVDNEQFF
12,TRBV29-1,CSVVYGGTEAFF
14,TRBV4-2,CASSQDLFGNEQFF
13,TRBV6-1,CASHRQTNTEAFF